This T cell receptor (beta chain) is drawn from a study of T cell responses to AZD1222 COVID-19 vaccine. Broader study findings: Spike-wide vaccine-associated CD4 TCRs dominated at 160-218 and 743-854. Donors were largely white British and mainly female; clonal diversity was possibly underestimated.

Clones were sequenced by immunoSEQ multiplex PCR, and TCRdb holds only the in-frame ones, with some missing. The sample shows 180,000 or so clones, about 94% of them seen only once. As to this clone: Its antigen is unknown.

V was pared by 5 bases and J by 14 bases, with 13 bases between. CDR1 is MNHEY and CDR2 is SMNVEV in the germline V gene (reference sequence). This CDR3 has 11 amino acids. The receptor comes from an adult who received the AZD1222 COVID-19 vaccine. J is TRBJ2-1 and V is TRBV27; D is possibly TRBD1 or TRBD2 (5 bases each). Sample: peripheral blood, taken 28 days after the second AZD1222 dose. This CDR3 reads CASSLGTREFF. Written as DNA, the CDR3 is TGTGCCAGCAGTCTGGGGACCAGAGAGTTCTTC.